The 2 T cell receptor beta chains below come from one sample, sequenced in a study of CD8+ T cells in alopecia areata. Investigators isolated RNA and reverse transcribed it into cDNA to act as the sequencing template. Sequencing was performed with immunoSEQ multiplex PCR; in TCRdb, only in-frame clones are kept and a portion is missing. The sample consists of 150,000 to 200,000 clones, 50% to 65% of them appearing once. Treatment defined: oral pan-JAK inhibitor, 5-10 mg twice daily. Sequencing used CD4+ T cells sorted from blood, obtained at week 24, from a patient treated with tofacitinib. These receptors all stem from a human donor with alopecia areata.

Only one count was recorded for this clone. The chain employs TRBV4-1 and TRBJ2-5, with unresolved D. Germline V gene lookup returns CDR1 MGHRA and CDR2 YSYEKL. V lost 2 bases, J lost 0 bases, and 7 bases lay in between. The CDR3 loop spans 14 amino acids. This chain's CDR3 is CASSQTGHQETQYF. The CDR3, as DNA: TGCGCCAGCAGCCAAACCGGGCACCAAGAGACCCAGTACTTC.

The chain uses TRBV25-1 and TRBJ1-2, with D possibly matching TRBD1 (5 bases). The ends were cut back, 4 bases at V and 2 bases at J, with 5 bases in the middle. There are 12 residues in the CDR3. Germline V gives CDR1 MGHDK, CDR2 SYGVNS. The CDR3 DNA follows: TGTGCCAGCAGTGCAGGGAACTATGGCTACACCTTC. This codes for CASSAGNYGYTF.